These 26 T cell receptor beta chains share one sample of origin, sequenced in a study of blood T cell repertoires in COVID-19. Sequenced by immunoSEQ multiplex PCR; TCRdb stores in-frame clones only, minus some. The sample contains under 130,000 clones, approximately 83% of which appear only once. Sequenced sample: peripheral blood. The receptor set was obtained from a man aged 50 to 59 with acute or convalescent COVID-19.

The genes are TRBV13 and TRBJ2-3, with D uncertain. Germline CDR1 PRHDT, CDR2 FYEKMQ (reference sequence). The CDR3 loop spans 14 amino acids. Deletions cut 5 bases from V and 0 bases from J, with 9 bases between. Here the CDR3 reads CASSPDLSTDTQYF. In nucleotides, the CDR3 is TGTGCCAGCAGCCCTGACTTAAGCACAGATACGCAGTATTTT.

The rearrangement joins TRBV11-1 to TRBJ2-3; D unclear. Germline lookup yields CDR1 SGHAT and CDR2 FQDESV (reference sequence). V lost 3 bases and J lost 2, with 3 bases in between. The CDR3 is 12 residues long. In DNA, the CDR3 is TGTGCCAGCAGCTTTAACACAGATACGCAGTATTTT. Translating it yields CASSFNTDTQYF. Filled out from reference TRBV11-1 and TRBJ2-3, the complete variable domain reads EAEVAQSPRYKITEKSQAVAFWCDPISGHATLYWYRQILGQGPELLVQFQDESVVDDSQLPKDRFSAERLKGVDSTLKIQPAELGDSAMYLCASSFNTDTQYFGPGTRLTVL.

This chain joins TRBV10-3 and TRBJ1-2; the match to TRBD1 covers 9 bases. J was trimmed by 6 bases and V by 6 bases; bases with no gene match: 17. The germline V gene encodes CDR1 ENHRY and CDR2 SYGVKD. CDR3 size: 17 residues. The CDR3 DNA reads TGTGCCATCAGCGCCCAAACTGGGACAGGGAGAGAGAATGGCTACACCTTC. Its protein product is CAISAQTGTGRENGYTF.

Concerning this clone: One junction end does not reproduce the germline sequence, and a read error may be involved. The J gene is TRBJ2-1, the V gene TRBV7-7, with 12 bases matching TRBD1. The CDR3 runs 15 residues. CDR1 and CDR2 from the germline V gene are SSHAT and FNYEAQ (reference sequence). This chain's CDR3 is CASSSGQGAGNEQFF. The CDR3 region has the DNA TGTGCTAGCAGCTCGGGACAGGGGGCAGGCAATGAGCAGTTCTTC.

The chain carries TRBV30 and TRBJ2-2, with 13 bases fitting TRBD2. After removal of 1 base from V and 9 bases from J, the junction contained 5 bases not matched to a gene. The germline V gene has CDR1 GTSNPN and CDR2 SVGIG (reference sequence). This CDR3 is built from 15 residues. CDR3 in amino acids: CAWSGGLAGVRELFF. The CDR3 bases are TGTGCCTGGAGTGGAGGACTAGCGGGAGTACGGGAGCTGTTTTTT.

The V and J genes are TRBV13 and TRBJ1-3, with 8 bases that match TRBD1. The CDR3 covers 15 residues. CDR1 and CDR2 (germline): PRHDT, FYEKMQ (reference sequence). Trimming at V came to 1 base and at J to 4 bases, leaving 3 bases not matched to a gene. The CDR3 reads CASSLAGGLGNTIYF. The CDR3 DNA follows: TGTGCCAGCAGCTTAGCAGGGGGCTTGGGAAACACCATATATTTT.

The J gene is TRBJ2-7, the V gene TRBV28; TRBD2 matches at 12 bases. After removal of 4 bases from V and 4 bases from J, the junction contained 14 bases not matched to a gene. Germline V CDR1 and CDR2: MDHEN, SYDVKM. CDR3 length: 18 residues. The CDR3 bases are TGTGCCAGCAGTTCGGCGGGGCTAGCGGGAGGGCCGAGTTACGAGCAGTACTTC. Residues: CASSSAGLAGGPSYEQYF.

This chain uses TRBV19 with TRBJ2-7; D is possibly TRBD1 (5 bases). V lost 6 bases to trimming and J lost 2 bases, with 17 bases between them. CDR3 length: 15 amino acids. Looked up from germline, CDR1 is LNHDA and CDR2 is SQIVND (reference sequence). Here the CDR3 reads CASRPAGPHPYEQYF. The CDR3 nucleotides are TGTGCCAGTAGACCGGCAGGGCCTCACCCCTACGAGCAGTACTTC.

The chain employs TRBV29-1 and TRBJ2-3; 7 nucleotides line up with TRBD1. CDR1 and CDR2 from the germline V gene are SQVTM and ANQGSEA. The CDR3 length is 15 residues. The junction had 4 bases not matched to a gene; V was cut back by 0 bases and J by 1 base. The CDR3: CSVEDEGTGTDTQYF. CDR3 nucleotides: TGCAGCGTTGAAGATGAAGGGACAGGCACAGATACGCAGTATTTT.

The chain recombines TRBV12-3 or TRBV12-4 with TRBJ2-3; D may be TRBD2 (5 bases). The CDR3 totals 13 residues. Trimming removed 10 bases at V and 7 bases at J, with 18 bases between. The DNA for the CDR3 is TGTGCCACCAGACCAGGAGGAGCGTATACGCAGTATTTT. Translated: CATRPGGAYTQYF.

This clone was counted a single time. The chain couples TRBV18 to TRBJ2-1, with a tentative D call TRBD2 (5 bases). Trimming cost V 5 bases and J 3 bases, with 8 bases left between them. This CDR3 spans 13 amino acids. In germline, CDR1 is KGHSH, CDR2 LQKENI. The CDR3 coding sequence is TGTGCCAGCTCAGTCGGGGACTACAATGAGCAGTTCTTC. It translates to CASSVGDYNEQFF.

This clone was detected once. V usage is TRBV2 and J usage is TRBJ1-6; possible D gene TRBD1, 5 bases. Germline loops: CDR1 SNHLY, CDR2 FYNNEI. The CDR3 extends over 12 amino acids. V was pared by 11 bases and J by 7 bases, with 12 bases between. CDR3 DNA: TGTGCCGGGGGGTATGGAAATTCACCCCTCCACTTT. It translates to CAGGYGNSPLHF.

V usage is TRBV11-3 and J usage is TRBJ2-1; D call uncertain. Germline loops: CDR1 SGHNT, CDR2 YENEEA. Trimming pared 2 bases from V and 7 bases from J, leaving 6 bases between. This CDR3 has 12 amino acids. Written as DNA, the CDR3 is TGTGCCAGCAGCTTAATCGTAAATGAGCAGTTCTTC. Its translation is CASSLIVNEQFF.

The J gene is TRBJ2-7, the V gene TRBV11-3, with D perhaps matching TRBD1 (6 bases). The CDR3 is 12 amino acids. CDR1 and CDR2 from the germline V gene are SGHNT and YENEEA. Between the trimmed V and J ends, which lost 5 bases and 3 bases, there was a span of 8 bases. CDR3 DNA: TGTGCCAGCAGCCCGGGACACTACGAGCAGTACTTC. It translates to CASSPGHYEQYF.

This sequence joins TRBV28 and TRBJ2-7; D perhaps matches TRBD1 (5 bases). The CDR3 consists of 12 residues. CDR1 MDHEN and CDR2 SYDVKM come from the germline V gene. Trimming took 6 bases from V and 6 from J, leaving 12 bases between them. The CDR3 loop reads CASSQGNGEQYF. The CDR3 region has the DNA TGTGCCAGCAGCCAGGGTAACGGCGAGCAGTACTTC.

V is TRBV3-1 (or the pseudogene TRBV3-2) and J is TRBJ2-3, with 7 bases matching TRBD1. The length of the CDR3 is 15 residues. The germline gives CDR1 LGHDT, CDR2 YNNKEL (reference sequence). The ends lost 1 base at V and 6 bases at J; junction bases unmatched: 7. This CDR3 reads CASSQGAGGWDTQYF. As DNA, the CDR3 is TGTGCCAGCAGCCAAGGGGCAGGGGGTTGGGATACGCAGTATTTT.

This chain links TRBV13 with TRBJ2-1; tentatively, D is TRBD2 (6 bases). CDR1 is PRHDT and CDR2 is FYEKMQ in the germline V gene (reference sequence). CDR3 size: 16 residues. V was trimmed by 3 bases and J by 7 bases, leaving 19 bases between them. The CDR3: CASSFGRLVAKNEQFF. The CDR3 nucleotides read TGTGCCAGCAGCTTTGGCCGACTAGTAGCAAAGAATGAGCAGTTCTTC.

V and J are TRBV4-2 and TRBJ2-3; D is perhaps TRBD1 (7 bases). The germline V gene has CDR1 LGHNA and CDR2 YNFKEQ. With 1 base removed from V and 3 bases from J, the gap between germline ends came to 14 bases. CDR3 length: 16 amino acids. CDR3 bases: TGTGCCAGCAGCCAAGTAGGGGCAGGGGGGACAGATACGCAGTATTTT. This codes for CASSQVGAGGTDTQYF.

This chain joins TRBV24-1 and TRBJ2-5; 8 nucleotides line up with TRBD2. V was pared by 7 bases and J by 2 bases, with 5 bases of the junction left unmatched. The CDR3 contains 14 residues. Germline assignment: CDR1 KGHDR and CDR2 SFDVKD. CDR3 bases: TGTGCCACCAGCGGGAGGGATTTACAAGAGACCCAGTACTTC. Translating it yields CATSGRDLQETQYF.

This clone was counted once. CDR3: CASSLDLGGKYF. CDR3 sequence (DNA): TGTGCCAGCAGCCTGGACTTGGGGGGAAAGTATTTT. The rearrangement links TRBV11-2 to TRBJ2-3, with D tentatively TRBD2 (6 bases). The CDR3 loop spans 12 amino acids. V lost 5 bases to trimming and J lost 13 bases, with 16 bases between them. The V gene's germline CDR1 is SGHAT and CDR2 FQNNGV. Supplemented by reference TRBV11-2 and TRBJ2-3, the full variable domain reads EAGVAQSPRYKIIEKRQSVAFWCNPISGHATLYWYQQILGQGPKLLIQFQNNGVVDDSQLPKDRFSAERLKGVDSTLKIQPAKLEDSAVYLCASSLDLGGKYFGPGTRLTVL.

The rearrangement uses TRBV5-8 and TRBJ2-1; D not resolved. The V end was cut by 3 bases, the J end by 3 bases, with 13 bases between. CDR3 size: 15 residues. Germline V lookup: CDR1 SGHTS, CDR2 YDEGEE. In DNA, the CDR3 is TGTGCCAGCAGCTCCCGGCGGCAGCTCTACAATGAGCAGTTCTTC. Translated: CASSSRRQLYNEQFF. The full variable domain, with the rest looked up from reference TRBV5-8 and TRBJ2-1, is EAGVTQSPTHLIKTRGQQATLRCSPISGHTSVYWYQQALGLGLQFLLWYDEGEERNRGNFPPRFSGRQFPNYSSELNVNALELEDSALYLCASSSRRQLYNEQFFGPGTRLTVL.

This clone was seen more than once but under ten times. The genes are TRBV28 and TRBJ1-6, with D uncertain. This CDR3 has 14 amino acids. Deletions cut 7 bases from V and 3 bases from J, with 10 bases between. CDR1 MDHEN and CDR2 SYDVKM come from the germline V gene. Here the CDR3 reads CASTLGVYNSPLHF. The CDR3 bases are TGTGCCAGCACCCTCGGGGTCTATAATTCACCCCTCCACTTT.

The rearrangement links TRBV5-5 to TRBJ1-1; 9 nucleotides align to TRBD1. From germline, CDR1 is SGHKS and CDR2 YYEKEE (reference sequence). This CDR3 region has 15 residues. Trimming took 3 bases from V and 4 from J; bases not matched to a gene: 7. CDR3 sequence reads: CASSWMGQGGTEAFF. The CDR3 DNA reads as TGTGCCAGCAGCTGGATGGGACAGGGAGGCACTGAAGCTTTCTTT.

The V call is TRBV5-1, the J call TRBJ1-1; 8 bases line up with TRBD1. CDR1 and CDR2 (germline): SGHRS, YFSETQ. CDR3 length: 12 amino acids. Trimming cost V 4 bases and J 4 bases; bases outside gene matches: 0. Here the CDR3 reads CASSGQGTEAFF. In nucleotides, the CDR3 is TGCGCCAGCAGCGGACAGGGCACTGAAGCTTTCTTT.

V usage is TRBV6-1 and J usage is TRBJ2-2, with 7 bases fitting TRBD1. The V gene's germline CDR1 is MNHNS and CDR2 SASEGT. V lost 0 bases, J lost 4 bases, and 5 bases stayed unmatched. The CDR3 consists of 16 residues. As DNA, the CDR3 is TGTGCCAGCAGTGAAGCAACAGGGGCGCGCACCGGGGAGCTGTTTTTT. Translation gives CASSEATGARTGELFF.

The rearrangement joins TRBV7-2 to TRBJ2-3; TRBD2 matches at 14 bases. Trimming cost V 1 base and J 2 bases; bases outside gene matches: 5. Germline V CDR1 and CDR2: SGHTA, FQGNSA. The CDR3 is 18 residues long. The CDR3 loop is CASSLGLAGGGPTDTQYF. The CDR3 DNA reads TGTGCCAGCAGCTTAGGACTAGCGGGGGGGGGCCCCACAGATACGCAGTATTTT. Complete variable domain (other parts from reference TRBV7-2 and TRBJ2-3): GAGVSQSPSNKVTEKGKDVELRCDPISGHTALYWYRQSLGQGLEFLIYFQGNSAPDKSGLPSDRFSAERTGGSVSTLTIQRTQQEDSAVYLCASSLGLAGGGPTDTQYFGPGTRLTVL.